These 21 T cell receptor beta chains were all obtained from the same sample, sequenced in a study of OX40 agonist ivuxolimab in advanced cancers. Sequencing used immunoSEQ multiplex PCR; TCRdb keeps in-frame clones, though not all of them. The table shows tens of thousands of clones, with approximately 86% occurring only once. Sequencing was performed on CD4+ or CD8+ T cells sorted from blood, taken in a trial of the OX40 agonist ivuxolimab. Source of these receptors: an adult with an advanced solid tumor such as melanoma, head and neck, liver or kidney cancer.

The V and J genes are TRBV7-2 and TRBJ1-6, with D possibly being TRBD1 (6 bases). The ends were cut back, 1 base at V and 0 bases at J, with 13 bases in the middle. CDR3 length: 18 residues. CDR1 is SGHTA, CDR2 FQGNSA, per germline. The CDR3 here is CASSLGGQLSSYNSPLHF. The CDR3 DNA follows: TGTGCCAGCAGCTTAGGAGGACAGCTAAGCTCCTATAATTCACCCCTCCACTTT.

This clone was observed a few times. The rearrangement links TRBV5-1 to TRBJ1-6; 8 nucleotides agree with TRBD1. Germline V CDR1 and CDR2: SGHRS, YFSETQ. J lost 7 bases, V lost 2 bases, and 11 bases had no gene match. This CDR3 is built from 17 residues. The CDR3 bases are TGCGCCAGCAGCTTAGTAAACCCACAGGGGGGGAATTCACCCCTCCACTTT. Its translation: CASSLVNPQGGNSPLHF.

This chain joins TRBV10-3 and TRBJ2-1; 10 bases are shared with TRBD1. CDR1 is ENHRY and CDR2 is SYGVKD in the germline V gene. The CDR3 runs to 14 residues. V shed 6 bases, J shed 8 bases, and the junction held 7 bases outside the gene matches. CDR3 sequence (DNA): TGTGCCATCAGGCCCGGGACAGGGGCCGATGAGCAGTTCTTC. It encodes CAIRPGTGADEQFF.

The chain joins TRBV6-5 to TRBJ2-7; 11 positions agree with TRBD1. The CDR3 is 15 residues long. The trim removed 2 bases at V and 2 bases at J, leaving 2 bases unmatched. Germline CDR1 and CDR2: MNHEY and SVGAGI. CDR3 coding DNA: TGTGCCAGCAGTTACGGGACAGGGGGTACCTACGAGCAGTACTTC. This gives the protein CASSYGTGGTYEQYF.

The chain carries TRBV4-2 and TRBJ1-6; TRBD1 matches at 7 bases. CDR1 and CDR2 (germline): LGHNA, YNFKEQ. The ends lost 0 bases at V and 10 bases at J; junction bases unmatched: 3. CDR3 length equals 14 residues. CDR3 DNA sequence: TGTGCCAGCAGCCAAGACAGGGGGGGGTCACCCCTCCACTTT. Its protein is CASSQDRGGSPLHF.

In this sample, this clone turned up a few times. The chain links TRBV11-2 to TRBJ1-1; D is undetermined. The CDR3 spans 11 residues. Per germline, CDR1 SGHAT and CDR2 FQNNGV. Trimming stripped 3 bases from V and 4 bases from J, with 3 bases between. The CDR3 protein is CASSFATEAFF. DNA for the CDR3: TGTGCCAGCAGCTTCGCCACTGAAGCTTTCTTT.

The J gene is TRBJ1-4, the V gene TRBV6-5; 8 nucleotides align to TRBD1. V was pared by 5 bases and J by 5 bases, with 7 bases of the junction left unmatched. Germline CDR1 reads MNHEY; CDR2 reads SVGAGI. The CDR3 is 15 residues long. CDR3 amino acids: CASSGAGQGNEKLFF. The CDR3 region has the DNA TGTGCCAGCAGTGGGGCAGGACAGGGAAATGAAAAACTGTTTTTT.

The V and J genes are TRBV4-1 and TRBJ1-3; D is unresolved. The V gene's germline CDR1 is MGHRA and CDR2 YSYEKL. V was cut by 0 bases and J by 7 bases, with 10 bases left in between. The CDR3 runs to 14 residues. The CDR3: CASSQDLGGNTIYF. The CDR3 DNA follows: TGCGCCAGCAGCCAAGATTTGGGAGGGAACACCATATATTTT.

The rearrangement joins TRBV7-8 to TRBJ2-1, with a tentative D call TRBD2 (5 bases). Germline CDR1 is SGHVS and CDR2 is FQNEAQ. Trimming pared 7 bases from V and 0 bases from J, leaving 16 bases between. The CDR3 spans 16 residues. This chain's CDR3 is CASITKEDFSYNEQFF. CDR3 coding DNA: TGTGCCAGCATCACAAAGGAGGATTTCTCCTACAATGAGCAGTTCTTC. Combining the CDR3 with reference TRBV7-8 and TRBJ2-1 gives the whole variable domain GAGVSQSPRYKVAKRGQDVALRCDPISGHVSLFWYQQALGQGPEFLTYFQNEAQLDKSGLPSDRFFAERPEGSVSTLKIQRTQQEDSAVYLCASITKEDFSYNEQFFGPGTRLTVL.

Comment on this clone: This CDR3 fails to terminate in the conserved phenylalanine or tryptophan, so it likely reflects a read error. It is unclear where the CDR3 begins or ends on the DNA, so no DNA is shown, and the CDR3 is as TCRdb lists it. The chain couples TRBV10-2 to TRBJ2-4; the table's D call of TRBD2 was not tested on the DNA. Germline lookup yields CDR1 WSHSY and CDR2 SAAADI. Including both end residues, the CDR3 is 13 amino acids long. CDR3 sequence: CASSESGGRGPRY.

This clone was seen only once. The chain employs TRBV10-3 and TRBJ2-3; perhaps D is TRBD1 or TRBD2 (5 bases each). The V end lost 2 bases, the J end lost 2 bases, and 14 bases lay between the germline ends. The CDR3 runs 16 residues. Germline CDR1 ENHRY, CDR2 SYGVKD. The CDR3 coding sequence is TGTGCCATCAGTGAGCGTTGGGGGAGCCCCACAGATACGCAGTATTTT. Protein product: CAISERWGSPTDTQYF.

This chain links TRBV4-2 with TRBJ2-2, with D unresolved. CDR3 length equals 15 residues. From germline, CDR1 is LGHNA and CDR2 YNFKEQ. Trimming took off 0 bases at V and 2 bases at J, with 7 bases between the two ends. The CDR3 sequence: CASSQEGLNTGELFF. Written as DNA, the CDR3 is TGTGCCAGCAGCCAAGAAGGGCTAAACACCGGGGAGCTGTTTTTT.

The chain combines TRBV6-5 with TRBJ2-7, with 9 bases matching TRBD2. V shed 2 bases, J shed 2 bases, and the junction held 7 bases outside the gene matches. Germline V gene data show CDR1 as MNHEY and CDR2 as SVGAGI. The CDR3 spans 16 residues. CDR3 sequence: CASSYGAGGPPYEQYF. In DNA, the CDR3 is TGTGCCAGCAGTTACGGGGCGGGGGGGCCGCCCTACGAGCAGTACTTC.

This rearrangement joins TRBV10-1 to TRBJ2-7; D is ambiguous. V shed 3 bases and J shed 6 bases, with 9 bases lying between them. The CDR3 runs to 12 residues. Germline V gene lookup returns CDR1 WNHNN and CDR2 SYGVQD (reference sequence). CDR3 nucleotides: TGCGCCAGCAGTGAATTTAGTTTCGAGCAGTACTTC. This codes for CASSEFSFEQYF.

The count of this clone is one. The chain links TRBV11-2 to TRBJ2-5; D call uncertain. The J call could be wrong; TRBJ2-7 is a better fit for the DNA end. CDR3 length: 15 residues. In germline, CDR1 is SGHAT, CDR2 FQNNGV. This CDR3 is CASSLVAQSSYEQYF. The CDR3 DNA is TGTGCCAGCAGCTTAGTGGCTCAGAGCTCCTACGAGCAGTACTTC.

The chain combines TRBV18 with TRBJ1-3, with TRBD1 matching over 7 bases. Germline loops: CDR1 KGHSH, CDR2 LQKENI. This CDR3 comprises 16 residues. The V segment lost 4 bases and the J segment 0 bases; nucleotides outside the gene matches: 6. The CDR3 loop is CASSLRDSDSGNTIYF. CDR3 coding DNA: TGTGCCAGCTCACTAAGGGACAGCGACTCTGGAAACACCATATATTTT.

Here the CDR3 reads CASSPRDSGPYGYTF. Written as DNA, the CDR3 is TGTGCCAGCTCACCCCGGGACAGCGGACCCTATGGCTACACCTTC. This chain joins TRBV18 and TRBJ1-2; 7 nucleotides align to TRBD1. Trimming at V came to 3 bases and at J to 4 bases, leaving 8 bases not matched to a gene. The CDR3 has 15 residues. Germline assignment: CDR1 KGHSH and CDR2 LQKENI.

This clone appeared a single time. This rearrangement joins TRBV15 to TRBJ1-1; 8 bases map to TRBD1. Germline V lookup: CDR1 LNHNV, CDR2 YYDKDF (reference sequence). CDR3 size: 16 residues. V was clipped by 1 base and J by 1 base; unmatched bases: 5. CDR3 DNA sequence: TGTGCCACCAGCAGAGGAAAACAGGGGGGGAACACTGAAGCTTTCTTT. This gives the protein CATSRGKQGGNTEAFF. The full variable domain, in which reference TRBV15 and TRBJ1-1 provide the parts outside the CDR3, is DAMVIQNPRYQVTQFGKPVTLSCSQTLNHNVMYWYQQKSSQAPKLLFHYYDKDFNNEADTPDNFQSRRPNTSFCFLDIRSPGLGDTAMYLCATSRGKQGGNTEAFFGQGTRLTVV.

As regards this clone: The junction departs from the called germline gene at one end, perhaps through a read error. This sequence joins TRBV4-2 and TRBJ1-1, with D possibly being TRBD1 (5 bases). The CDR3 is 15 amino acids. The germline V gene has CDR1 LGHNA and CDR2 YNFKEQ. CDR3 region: CAGSPIGVGNTEAFF. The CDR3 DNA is TGTGCCGGCAGCCCTATAGGGGTTGGGAACACTGAAGCTTTCTTT.

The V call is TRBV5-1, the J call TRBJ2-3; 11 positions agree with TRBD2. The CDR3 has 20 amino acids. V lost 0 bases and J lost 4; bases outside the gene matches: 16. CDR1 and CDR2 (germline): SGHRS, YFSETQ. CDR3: CASSLDPLPRLAGISDTQYF. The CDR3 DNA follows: TGCGCCAGCAGCTTGGATCCCCTTCCCCGACTAGCGGGGATATCAGATACGCAGTATTTT.

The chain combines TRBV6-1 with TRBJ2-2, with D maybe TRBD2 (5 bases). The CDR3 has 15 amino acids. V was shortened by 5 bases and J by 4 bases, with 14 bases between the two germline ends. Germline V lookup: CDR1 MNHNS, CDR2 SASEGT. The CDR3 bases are TGTGCCAGCAGTCCCACAAACGGGGTCACCGGGGAGCTGTTTTTT. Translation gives CASSPTNGVTGELFF.